This T cell receptor (beta chain) appears in the sequencing data of a study of CD8 T cells in ankylosing spondylitis. Trimming pared 2 bases from V and 4 bases from J, leaving 9 bases between. Germline CDR1 is SGHTA and CDR2 is FQGNSA. The CDR3 loop spans 13 amino acids. Study-wide results and limits: Researchers reportedly found disease-linked clones significantly enriched in matched ankylosing spondylitis synovial fluid. Peripheral blood samples showed relatively rare disease-linked clones, and these clones were CD8+.

A few counts support this clonotype. Its antigen is currently unknown. MiXCR, applied by TCRdb to the 5' RACE reads, yields one record per CDR3 protein. Here the sample spans about 52,000 distinct CDR3 sequences, approximately 7% being singletons. This receptor was identified in a female donor with ankylosing spondylitis or in good health (not recorded which). Sequenced sample: blood, either unsorted or a sorted T cell fraction (not recorded which). The rearrangement links TRBV7-2 to TRBJ2-7, with D perhaps assigned TRBD1 or TRBD2 (5 bases each). The chain's CDR3 is CASSLREGYEQYF. The CDR3 nucleotides are TGTGCCAGCAGCTTACGCGAGGGGTACGAGCAGTACTTC.